These T cell receptor beta chains were read from a single sample in a study of regulatory and conventional T cells in RAG deficiency. The repertoire was sequenced with immunoSEQ multiplex PCR; TCRdb's copy has only in-frame clones and lacks some. The sample lists fewer than 40,000 clones; 95% to 96% were seen once. The data also belong to a second study, concerning regulatory T cells.

Sequencing was performed on CD25- CD4+ T cells sorted from blood. Receptors originate from a human donor in good health. The CDR3 runs from the conserved cysteine through the conserved F or W. The D gene is left open where the match is weak. Size is omitted from some rows. Given values are once, few, many or a class for expanded clones.

cdr3_nt: TGTGCCAGCTCACCCCCAAGGACAGGGGCGGAGGTGTCCAATGAGCAGTTCTTC
cdr3_aa: CASSPPRTGAEVSNEQFF
clone_size: NA
d_call: TRBD1
j_call: TRBJ2-1
v_call: TRBV18

cdr3_nt: TGCGCCAGCAGTGGTTCGCACAGGGGCAACTACGAGCAGTACTTC
cdr3_aa: CASSGSHRGNYEQYF
clone_size: NA
d_call: TRBD1
j_call: TRBJ2-7
v_call: TRBV10-2

cdr3_nt: TGTGCCAGCAGCAATCCTTACACAGGGGCGAAAACGGCCCCTGAAGCTTTCTTT
cdr3_aa: CASSNPYTGAKTAPEAFF
clone_size: NA
d_call: TRBD1
j_call: TRBJ1-1
v_call: TRBV27

cdr3_nt: TGTGCCAGCAGTTCCTCTCTCGGCGGCAGGGTGTGGAACACTGAAGCTTTCTTT
cdr3_aa: CASSSSLGGRVWNTEAFF
clone_size: NA
d_call: NA
j_call: TRBJ1-1
v_call: TRBV7-9

cdr3_nt: TGTGCCAGCAGTAAAGCCCGGGGGTTTGGAGAGACCCAGTACTTC
cdr3_aa: CASSKARGFGETQYF
clone_size: NA
d_call: NA
j_call: TRBJ2-5
v_call: TRBV27

cdr3_nt: TGTGCCTGGACCAGCGACCGTTCTCCGAGCACAGATACGCAGTATTTT
cdr3_aa: CAWTSDRSPSTDTQYF
clone_size: NA
d_call: NA
j_call: TRBJ2-3
v_call: TRBV30

cdr3_nt: TGTGCCAGCAGTGATCAGGGGAGCTCCTACAATGAGCAGTTCTTC
cdr3_aa: CASSDQGSSYNEQFF
clone_size: NA
d_call: NA
j_call: TRBJ2-1
v_call: TRBV25-1

cdr3_nt: TGTGCCAGCAGTTGGGACAGAGGGGGAGAAAAACTGTTTTTT
cdr3_aa: CASSWDRGGEKLFF
clone_size: NA
d_call: TRBD1
j_call: TRBJ1-4
v_call: TRBV6-5

cdr3_nt: TGTGCCAGCAGCCCGGAGTCCAGGAGGGGCACTGAAGCTTTCTTT
cdr3_aa: CASSPESRRGTEAFF
clone_size: NA
d_call: NA
j_call: TRBJ1-1
v_call: TRBV5-4

cdr3_nt: TGTGCCAGCAGCGTTTCGGGGAACTCCTACAATGAGCAGTTCTTC
cdr3_aa: CASSVSGNSYNEQFF
clone_size: once
d_call: NA
j_call: TRBJ2-1
v_call: TRBV9

cdr3_nt: TGTGCCAGCAGCGTAGGGAGGGAGATCTCCTACGAGCAGTACTTC
cdr3_aa: CASSVGREISYEQYF
clone_size: NA
d_call: NA
j_call: TRBJ2-7
v_call: TRBV9

cdr3_nt: TGTGCCAGCAGCTTCGTCTTCCGGGAGACCCAGTACTTC
cdr3_aa: CASSFVFRETQYF
clone_size: once
d_call: NA
j_call: TRBJ2-5
v_call: TRBV5-8

cdr3_nt: TGTGCCAGCAGCCCGAAGCATGAGCAGTTCTTC
cdr3_aa: CASSPKHEQFF
clone_size: once
d_call: NA
j_call: TRBJ2-1
v_call: TRBV11-2

cdr3_nt: TGTGCCAGCAGCTTGGGGGCAGGGGGAAACTCCCCCCTCCACTTT
cdr3_aa: CASSLGAGGNSPLHF
clone_size: NA
d_call: TRBD1
j_call: TRBJ1-6
v_call: TRBV5-4

cdr3_nt: TGCGCCAGCAGCCAAGAAGAACTAGCGGGGTACGAGCAGTACTTC
cdr3_aa: CASSQEELAGYEQYF
clone_size: NA
d_call: TRBD2
j_call: TRBJ2-7
v_call: TRBV4-3

cdr3_nt: TGTGCTAGTGGGCGAGGCGATGAGCAGTTCTTC
cdr3_aa: CASGRGDEQFF
clone_size: NA
d_call: NA
j_call: TRBJ2-1
v_call: TRBV12-5

cdr3_nt: TGCGCCAGCAGCCAAGTGGCAGGGGGCACAGATACGCAGTATTTT
cdr3_aa: CASSQVAGGTDTQYF
clone_size: NA
d_call: NA
j_call: TRBJ2-3
v_call: TRBV4-1

cdr3_nt: TGTGCCAGCAAGTTAATGGAGACTGAAGCTTTCTTT
cdr3_aa: CASKLMETEAFF
clone_size: NA
d_call: NA
j_call: TRBJ1-1
v_call: TRBV6-6

cdr3_nt: TGTGCCATCAGTGAACCCCAAGCGGGAGAGGGCGAGCAGTACTTC
cdr3_aa: CAISEPQAGEGEQYF
clone_size: NA
d_call: TRBD2
j_call: TRBJ2-7
v_call: TRBV10-3

cdr3_nt: TGCGCCAGCAGCCGAGATCTTCTTAGCAGTGAAAAACTGTTTTTT
cdr3_aa: CASSRDLLSSEKLFF
clone_size: NA
d_call: NA
j_call: TRBJ1-4
v_call: TRBV4-3

cdr3_nt: TGTGCCAGTACGAGGGTAGGAGGCGGCTATGGCTACACCTTC
cdr3_aa: CASTRVGGGYGYTF
clone_size: NA
d_call: NA
j_call: TRBJ1-2
v_call: TRBV19

cdr3_nt: TGCGCCAGCAGCAAGGTCAGGGCCACAGATACGCAGTATTTT
cdr3_aa: CASSKVRATDTQYF
clone_size: NA
d_call: NA
j_call: TRBJ2-3
v_call: TRBV4-1

cdr3_nt: TGCGCCAGCAGCCAGGGAAGCGGACCCCGCTACAATGAGCAGTTCTTC
cdr3_aa: CASSQGSGPRYNEQFF
clone_size: NA
d_call: NA
j_call: TRBJ2-1
v_call: TRBV4-1

cdr3_nt: TGTGCCAGCAGCCCCGGGACAGGGTTAGGGCAGCCCCAGCATTTT
cdr3_aa: CASSPGTGLGQPQHF
clone_size: NA
d_call: TRBD1
j_call: TRBJ1-5
v_call: TRBV5-6

cdr3_nt: TGCAGTGTCCGAGGGACCGGGGAGCTGTTTTTT
cdr3_aa: CSVRGTGELFF
clone_size: NA
d_call: NA
j_call: TRBJ2-2
v_call: TRBV20-1

cdr3_nt: TGCGCCAGCAGATACACACCAACCAGGGGCGGAGAGACCCAGTACTTC
cdr3_aa: CASRYTPTRGGETQYF
clone_size: NA
d_call: NA
j_call: TRBJ2-5
v_call: TRBV5-1

cdr3_nt: TGCGCCAGCAGACCGGACAGTATCAGCAATCAGCCCCAGCATTTT
cdr3_aa: CASRPDSISNQPQHF
clone_size: NA
d_call: NA
j_call: TRBJ1-5
v_call: TRBV5-1

cdr3_nt: TGTGCCTGGAGTGTACGTCCGGGGGCTGAAGCTTTCTTT
cdr3_aa: CAWSVRPGAEAFF
clone_size: NA
d_call: NA
j_call: TRBJ1-1
v_call: TRBV30

cdr3_nt: TGTGCCAGCAGCCAAGGGGAGGGGTCGGTTGGCTACACCTTC
cdr3_aa: CASSQGEGSVGYTF
clone_size: NA
d_call: NA
j_call: TRBJ1-2
v_call: TRBV11-2

cdr3_nt: TGTGCCAGCAGCCCCAGGGGGGATGAGCAGTTCTTC
cdr3_aa: CASSPRGDEQFF
clone_size: NA
d_call: NA
j_call: TRBJ2-1
v_call: TRBV9

cdr3_nt: TGCGCCAGCAGCTTGACAGGGGGTGGGAACACTGAAGCTTTCTTT
cdr3_aa: CASSLTGGGNTEAFF
clone_size: NA
d_call: TRBD1
j_call: TRBJ1-1
v_call: TRBV5-1

cdr3_nt: TGTGCCAGCAGCGTAGGTATCCTCTCCTACGAGCAGTACTTC
cdr3_aa: CASSVGILSYEQYF
clone_size: NA
d_call: NA
j_call: TRBJ2-7
v_call: TRBV9

cdr3_nt: TGTGCCAGCAGCCAAGCCGGAGGGCGGGCGCAGTATTTT
cdr3_aa: CASSQAGGRAQYF
clone_size: NA
d_call: NA
j_call: TRBJ2-3
v_call: TRBV6-5

cdr3_nt: TGCGCCAGCAGCTTGGGGGGGGAGGGTAGATCCCACACTGAAGCTTTCTTT
cdr3_aa: CASSLGGEGRSHTEAFF
clone_size: once
d_call: NA
j_call: TRBJ1-1
v_call: TRBV5-1

cdr3_nt: TGTGCCAGCAGTGTCCTCCAAGAGACCCAGTACTTC
cdr3_aa: CASSVLQETQYF
clone_size: few
d_call: NA
j_call: TRBJ2-5
v_call: TRBV2

cdr3_nt: TGTGCCACTAACCATAACAATGAGCAGTTCTTC
cdr3_aa: CATNHNNEQFF
clone_size: once
d_call: NA
j_call: TRBJ2-1
v_call: TRBV19

cdr3_nt: TGTGCCAGCAGCTTATCCGTGAAGAGCGGGGAGCTGTTTTTT
cdr3_aa: CASSLSVKSGELFF
clone_size: NA
d_call: NA
j_call: TRBJ2-2
v_call: TRBV11-3

cdr3_nt: TGCGCCAGCAGCTGGGGGACAGGACAGGGGGCCAACGTCCTGACTTTC
cdr3_aa: CASSWGTGQGANVLTF
clone_size: NA
d_call: TRBD1
j_call: TRBJ2-6
v_call: TRBV5-1

cdr3_nt: TGTGCCAGCAGTTACTCGGGACATAACAATCAGCCCCAGCATTTT
cdr3_aa: CASSYSGHNNQPQHF
clone_size: NA
d_call: NA
j_call: TRBJ1-5
v_call: TRBV6-5

cdr3_nt: TGTGCCTGGAGTGTACAGACAGGGGCTAACTATGGCTACACCTTC
cdr3_aa: CAWSVQTGANYGYTF
clone_size: NA
d_call: TRBD1
j_call: TRBJ1-2
v_call: TRBV30